These T cell receptor beta chains were read from a single sample in a study of a mutant IDH1 vaccine in newly diagnosed glioma. Profiling relied on immunoSEQ multiplex PCR, and the TCRdb table lists in-frame clones only, not all of them. The sample records about 59,000 clones, approximately 91% being singletons. The sample here was PBMCs, taken from a glioma patient treated with radiotherapy, temozolomide or both. Receptors originate from a man between 50 and 59 years old with glioma. Both conserved end residues are part of each CDR3. The order of the fields is V gene, J gene, CDR3 protein.

V: TRBV18; J: TRBJ2-5; CDR3: CASSPRRNQETQYF
V: TRBV6-5; J: TRBJ1-1; CDR3: CASRRQGGTEAFF
V: TRBV4-1; J: TRBJ2-7; CDR3: CASSPGRQSSYEQYF
V: TRBV5-6; J: TRBJ1-1; CDR3: CASSRTSTQTFF
V: TRBV6-1; J: TRBJ2-7; CDR3: CATQSSYEQYF
V: TRBV28; J: TRBJ1-2; CDR3: CASTNEGRVGAYGYTF
V: TRBV20-1; J: TRBJ1-3; CDR3: CSALSGNTIYF
V: TRBV5-4; J: TRBJ1-1; CDR3: CASTSPDVGVRGTEAFF
V: TRBV19; J: TRBJ1-6; CDR3: CASSIDGGQGGYPLHF
V: TRBV4-1; J: TRBJ2-2; CDR3: CASKELPGHLTGELFF
V: TRBV2; J: TRBJ1-6; CDR3: CASSEEQGTRSPLHF
V: TRBV19; J: TRBJ2-6; CDR3: CASSIGSGANVLTF
V: TRBV15; J: TRBJ2-7; CDR3: CATSRAVGQGANEQYF
V: TRBV5-1; J: TRBJ2-5; CDR3: CASSLGGSYIQETQYF
V: TRBV27; J: TRBJ2-3; CDR3: CASVKLAGSTDTQYF
V: TRBV4-1; J: TRBJ2-1; CDR3: CASSHSASLASYNEQFF
V: TRBV28; J: TRBJ2-5; CDR3: CATGPTQYF
V: TRBV13; J: TRBJ2-1; CDR3: CASSLNVGLARNISYNEQFF
V: TRBV7-3; J: TRBJ1-6; CDR3: CASSLEGDGNSPLHF
V: TRBV7-9; J: TRBJ1-6; CDR3: CASSETGRGSPLHF
V: TRBV29-1; J: TRBJ1-3; CDR3: CSVDWGGNTIYF
V: TRBV27; J: TRBJ2-2; CDR3: CASSYSGRTGELFF
V: TRBV7-8; J: TRBJ2-7; CDR3: CASSNTSGGSYEQYF
V: TRBV4-3; J: TRBJ2-2; CDR3: CASSQSRAGGGELFF
V: TRBV23-1; J: TRBJ2-6; CDR3: CASSQSGVPGANVLTF
V: TRBV19; J: TRBJ2-2; CDR3: CAGGQGGTGELFF
V: TRBV6-6; J: TRBJ2-3; CDR3: CASKSRTGGPTDTQYF
V: TRBV29-1; J: TRBJ2-7; CDR3: CSVLEGAYEQYF
V: TRBV9; J: TRBJ1-4; CDR3: CASSVDGRGREKLFF
V: TRBV5-1; J: TRBJ1-1; CDR3: CASSWGGAKDVEAFF
V: TRBV4-1; J: TRBJ2-7; CDR3: CASSQDRQGQGIYEQYF
V: TRBV29-1; J: TRBJ1-2; CDR3: CSVEGGYGYTF
V: TRBV5-8; J: TRBJ2-1; CDR3: CASSLVLGNEQFF
V: TRBV7-9; J: TRBJ2-3; CDR3: CASSYGTSYGDTQYF
V: TRBV7-9; J: TRBJ1-6; CDR3: CASSQPNSPLHF
V: TRBV18; J: TRBJ1-2; CDR3: CASSPPGRKNGYTF
V: TRBV6-1; J: TRBJ1-5; CDR3: CASSPDRHSNQPQHF
V: TRBV29-1; J: TRBJ2-2; CDR3: CSALGANTGELFF
V: TRBV20-1; J: TRBJ2-1; CDR3: CSARERAREFF